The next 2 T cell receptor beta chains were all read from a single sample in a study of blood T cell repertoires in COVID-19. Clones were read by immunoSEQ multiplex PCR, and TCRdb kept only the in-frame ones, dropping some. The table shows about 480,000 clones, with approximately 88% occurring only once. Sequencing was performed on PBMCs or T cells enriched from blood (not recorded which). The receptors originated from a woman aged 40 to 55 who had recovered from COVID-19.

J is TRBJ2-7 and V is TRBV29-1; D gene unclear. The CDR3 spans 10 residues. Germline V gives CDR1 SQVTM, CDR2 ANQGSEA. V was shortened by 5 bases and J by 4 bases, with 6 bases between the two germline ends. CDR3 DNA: TGCAGCGTTTTTCTATACGAGCAGTACTTC. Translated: CSVFLYEQYF.

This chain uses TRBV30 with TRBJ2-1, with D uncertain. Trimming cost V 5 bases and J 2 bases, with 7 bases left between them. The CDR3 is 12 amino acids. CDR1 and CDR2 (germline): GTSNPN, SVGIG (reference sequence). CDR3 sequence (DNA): TGTGCCTGGTCGGCGGCCTACAATGAGCAGTTCTTC. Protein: CAWSAAYNEQFF.